Listed here are 18 T cell receptor beta chains from one sample, sequenced in a study of blood T cells in healthy people across ages. Next came a second PCR, run for roughly 6 to 11 cycles, which used a sample-barcoded 5' primer along with a J-beta primer mix. One entry per CDR3 protein, called by TCRdb with MiXCR from the 5' RACE reads. The sample holds 1.5 million to 2 million distinct CDR3 sequences, almost 35% seen once. Input material: blood. The receptors here all came from a young woman in good health.

The chain carries TRBV9 and TRBJ2-5; D may correspond to TRBD1 or TRBD2 (5 bases each). CDR1 and CDR2 (germline): SGDLS, YYNGEE. This CDR3 is built from 15 residues. V was shortened by 3 bases and J by 7 bases, with 19 bases between the two germline ends. The CDR3 nucleotides are TGTGCCAGCAGCGCCAACCCGGGACCCTCGGGGACCCAGTACTTC. Its translation is CASSANPGPSGTQYF.

The sample holds a few counts of this clonotype. The chain combines TRBV3-1 with TRBJ1-6; D not resolved. Trimming stripped 1 base from V and 7 bases from J, with 8 bases between. Germline-derived CDR1 and CDR2 are LGHDT and YNNKEL (reference sequence). The CDR3 is 14 residues long. The CDR3 here is CASSQVGGNSPLHF. CDR3 DNA: TGTGCCAGCAGCCAAGTCGGCGGCAATTCACCCCTCCACTTT.

The V call is TRBV7-9, the J call TRBJ2-5, with 9 positions matching TRBD1. Germline trimming cut 4 bases from V and 5 bases from J; bases unmatched to any gene: 11. CDR1 is SEHNR and CDR2 is FQNEAQ in the germline V gene (reference sequence). The CDR3 consists of 16 residues. CDR3 nucleotides: TGTGCCAGCAGCTATGGACAGGGGAACCAGAGGGAGACCCAGTACTTC. This translates into CASSYGQGNQRETQYF.

The table lists this clonotype with many counts. The J gene is TRBJ2-7, the V gene TRBV24-1; no firm D call. The CDR3 runs 11 residues. Deletions cut 6 bases from V and 4 bases from J, with 6 bases between. Germline V CDR1 and CDR2: KGHDR, SFDVKD. The CDR3 region has the DNA TGTGCCACCAGTTCGGGTTACGAGCAGTACTTC. Its translation is CATSSGYEQYF.

The V gene is TRBV11-2, the J gene TRBJ2-1; a weak D match, TRBD1 (6 bases). Trimming left V 5 bases short and J 6 bases short, with 20 bases between. The CDR3 runs to 16 residues. Germline V gene lookup returns CDR1 SGHAT and CDR2 FQNNGV. The CDR3 DNA reads TGTGCCAGCAGCCCCAGGGGCTCCGATATTTGCAATGAGCAGTTCTTC. This gives the protein CASSPRGSDICNEQFF.

CDR3 loop: CASSSLLAGEGDTQYF. The DNA for the CDR3 is TGTGCCAGCAGTTCCCTCCTAGCGGGAGAGGGGGATACGCAGTATTTT. The chain links TRBV6-5 to TRBJ2-3; 10 nucleotides match TRBD2. This CDR3 spans 16 amino acids. Germline V gene lookup returns CDR1 MNHEY and CDR2 SVGAGI. V shed 4 bases and J 6 bases; nucleotides not matched to a gene: 10.

The gene calls are TRBV3-1 and TRBJ2-1; D not resolved. Matching the DNA end better, TRBJ2-7 makes the J call doubtful. The CDR3 is made up of 14 amino acids. Per the germline V gene, CDR1 is LGHDT and CDR2 is YNNKEL (reference sequence). The CDR3 DNA reads TGTGCCAGCCGCTTTTCTACGCCGGTGGGAGAGCAGTACTTC. Protein: CASRFSTPVGEQYF.

This clonotype was seen only a few times. Here the CDR3 DNA reads TGTGCCAGCAGTTTCAGGACAGGCCCCGATACGCAGTATTTT. Protein: CASSFRTGPDTQYF. This sequence joins TRBV3-1 and TRBJ2-3; 7 bases are a match to TRBD1. Germline V gives CDR1 LGHDT, CDR2 YNNKEL (reference sequence). The CDR3 loop spans 14 amino acids. The V gene end was trimmed by 6 bases and the J gene end by 6 bases; junction bases not matched to a gene: 9.

This chain connects TRBV3-1 to TRBJ2-5; D is uncertain. The germline CDR1 and CDR2 sequences are LGHDT and YNNKEL (reference sequence). This CDR3 has 15 amino acids. Trimming took 5 bases from V and 1 from J, leaving 14 bases between them. The CDR3: CASSSLSNLQETQYF. The CDR3 nucleotides are TGTGCCAGCAGCTCCTTATCGAATCTCCAAGAGACCCAGTACTTC.

This chain joins TRBV21-1 and TRBJ2-7; TRBD1 was called by the table and not checked on the DNA. TRBV21-1 corresponds to a pseudogene. The CDR3 has 14 amino acids. The CDR3 sequence is CASSPRRGCHEQYF. The CDR3 DNA follows: TGTGCCAGCAGTCCCCGGAGAGGGTGCCACGAGCAGTACTTC.

The gene calls are TRBV20-1 and TRBJ2-7; the D gene is possibly TRBD2 (5 bases). The V end was cut by 6 bases, the J end by 6 bases, with 21 bases between. This CDR3 is built from 14 residues. Germline-derived CDR1 and CDR2 are DFQATT and SNEGSKA (reference sequence). CDR3 protein: CSAIPRGSRSEQYF. CDR3 nucleotide sequence: TGCAGTGCAATTCCTCGGGGATCACGATCCGAGCAGTACTTC.

This clonotype was seen more than once but under ten times. The chain joins TRBV4-1 to TRBJ2-7; 11 nucleotides align to TRBD2. The CDR3 consists of 15 residues. CDR1 is MGHRA, CDR2 YSYEKL, per germline. The ends lost 2 bases at V and 7 bases at J; junction bases unmatched: 7. The CDR3 sequence is CASSQLLAGDEEQYF. CDR3 nucleotides: TGCGCCAGCAGCCAATTACTAGCGGGAGACGAAGAGCAGTACTTC.

V usage is TRBV9 and J usage is TRBJ2-3; TRBD2 aligns across 8 bases. This CDR3 is built from 15 residues. Per the germline V gene, CDR1 is SGDLS and CDR2 is YYNGEE. V trimming: 2 bases; J trimming: 4 bases; junction bases outside the gene matches: 6. The CDR3 bases are TGTGCCAGCAGCGTTCGCGGGGGGTCTTCAGATACGCAGTATTTT. Translation: CASSVRGGSSDTQYF.

This clonotype showed up just a few times. V usage is TRBV20-1 and J usage is TRBJ2-1, with 11 bases matching TRBD2. The CDR3 length is 14 residues. Germline CDR1 reads DFQATT; CDR2 reads SNEGSKA (reference sequence). V lost 8 bases and J lost 6; bases outside the gene matches: 9. This chain's CDR3 is CSTALAGGINEQFF. CDR3 DNA sequence: TGCAGTACCGCCCTAGCGGGGGGAATCAATGAGCAGTTCTTC.

The chain carries TRBV7-9 and TRBJ1-1; D gene unclear. V was shortened by 6 bases and J by 1 base, with 9 bases between the two germline ends. CDR1 is SEHNR and CDR2 is FQNEAQ in the germline V gene (reference sequence). The CDR3 is 13 amino acids. The DNA of the CDR3 is TGTGCCAGCAGGTCGACTGCGAACACTGAAGCTTTCTTT. Its translation is CASRSTANTEAFF.

The rearrangement joins TRBV6-5 to TRBJ1-2, with TRBD1 matching 12 bases. The V and J ends lost 4 bases and 7 bases, in that order; junction bases with no gene match: 4. Germline V CDR1 and CDR2: MNHEY, SVGAGI. The CDR3 runs 14 residues. CDR3 loop: CASSWGQGASGYTF. Written as DNA, the CDR3 is TGTGCCAGCAGTTGGGGACAGGGGGCGTCTGGCTACACCTTC.

In its sample, this clonotype was seen a few times. The gene calls are TRBV20-1 and TRBJ1-2; 7 nucleotides agree with TRBD1. The CDR3 is 15 residues long. CDR1 is DFQATT and CDR2 is SNEGSKA in the germline V gene (reference sequence). V shed 3 bases, J shed 8 bases, and the junction held 15 bases outside the gene matches. The chain's CDR3 is CSASQRQGPVEGYTF. The DNA of the CDR3 is TGCAGTGCTAGTCAGAGACAGGGACCAGTGGAAGGCTACACCTTC.

This clonotype was detected a few times. The rearrangement links TRBV2 to TRBJ2-1; 9 bases are shared with TRBD2. The CDR3 totals 15 residues. The trim removed 6 bases at V and 7 bases at J, leaving 10 bases unmatched. CDR1 SNHLY and CDR2 FYNNEI come from the germline V gene. The CDR3 protein is CASRTQRGVGNEQFF. The CDR3 DNA reads as TGTGCCAGCAGGACCCAGCGGGGGGTAGGGAATGAGCAGTTCTTC. The whole variable domain, remainder taken from reference TRBV2 and TRBJ2-1, is EPEVTQTPSHQVTQMGQEVILRCVPISNHLYFYWYRQILGQKVEFLVSFYNNEISEKSEIFDDQFSVERPDGSNFTLKIRSTKLEDSAMYFCASRTQRGVGNEQFFGPGTRLTVL.